These 28 T cell receptor beta chains were all obtained from the same sample, sequenced in a study of blood T cell repertoires in COVID-19. The method was immunoSEQ multiplex PCR; TCRdb's version includes in-frame clones alone and lacks a portion of them. Here the sample spans 150,000 or so clones, approximately 84% being singletons. Specimen: peripheral blood. The receptors shown here come from a woman aged 60 to 75 with acute or convalescent COVID-19.

The rearrangement uses TRBV3-1 (or the pseudogene TRBV3-2) and TRBJ2-7; 7 nucleotides match TRBD2. Unmatched junction bases numbered 9, after V lost 6 bases and J lost 1 base. Germline CDR1 is LGHDT and CDR2 is YNNKEL (reference sequence). This CDR3 has 15 residues. The CDR3 nucleotides are TGTGCCAGCAGTCGGACTAGTACCGGGTCCTACGAGCAGTACTTC. It codes for CASSRTSTGSYEQYF.

In DNA form, the CDR3 reads TGTGCCAGCAGCCAAGTGACAGGAGAAGGTGAAGCTTTCTTT. It encodes CASSQVTGEGEAFF. The V gene is TRBV3-1 (or the pseudogene TRBV3-2), the J gene TRBJ1-1, with D possibly matching TRBD1 (6 bases). The V end lost 1 base, the J end lost 7 bases, and 13 bases lay between the germline ends. The germline V gene has CDR1 LGHDT and CDR2 YNNKEL (reference sequence). The CDR3 spans 14 residues.

This clone appeared a few times. The rearrangement uses TRBV6-5 and TRBJ1-3, with no clear D. Germline V lookup: CDR1 MNHEY, CDR2 SVGAGI. The CDR3 runs to 15 residues. Trimming pared 6 bases from V and 0 bases from J, leaving 12 bases between. CDR3 residues: CASRRALSSGNTIYF. The CDR3 nucleotides read TGTGCCAGCAGGAGGGCGCTCAGCTCTGGAAACACCATATATTTT.

This chain uses TRBV18 with TRBJ2-7; 10 nucleotides agree with TRBD1. CDR1 and CDR2 (germline): KGHSH, LQKENI. CDR3 length: 15 amino acids. Unmatched junction bases numbered 6, after V lost 6 bases and J lost 1 base. The CDR3 loop is CASSRQGARSYEQYF. CDR3 coding DNA: TGTGCCAGCTCTCGACAGGGGGCGAGGTCCTACGAGCAGTACTTC.

The rearrangement uses TRBV5-4 and TRBJ2-1; 13 bases match TRBD2. The V and J ends lost 0 bases and 10 bases, in that order; junction bases with no gene match: 7. This CDR3 is 16 amino acids long. CDR1 is SGHNT, CDR2 YYREEE, per germline (reference sequence). CDR3 DNA: TGTGCCAGCAGCTTGGAACTAGCGGGAGGGCCGATCGAGCAGTTCTTC. Its translation: CASSLELAGGPIEQFF.

V gene TRBV7-9 combines with J gene TRBJ1-2, with D perhaps matching TRBD1 (5 bases). There are 13 residues in the CDR3. CDR1 is SEHNR and CDR2 is FQNEAQ in the germline V gene (reference sequence). Between the trimmed V and J ends, which lost 7 bases and 6 bases, there was a span of 15 bases. CDR3 loop: CASTYRSDDGYTF. The DNA for the CDR3 is TGTGCCAGCACTTACAGGAGCGATGATGGCTACACCTTC.

The genes are TRBV29-1 and TRBJ1-5, with TRBD1 matching 9 bases. This CDR3 region has 13 residues. Per the germline V gene, CDR1 is SQVTM and CDR2 is ANQGSEA. J was trimmed by 6 bases and V by 7 bases; bases with no gene match: 7. CDR3 protein: CSATGGAGQPQHF. The CDR3 DNA sequence: TGCAGCGCAACAGGGGGCGCTGGTCAGCCCCAGCATTTT.

The rearrangement uses TRBV4-3 and TRBJ1-2, with TRBD1 identical over 7 bases. The CDR3 has 15 residues. Germline V gives CDR1 LGHNA, CDR2 YSLEER. V was pared by 3 bases and J by 4 bases, with 8 bases of the junction left unmatched. The CDR3 DNA sequence: TGCGCCAGCAGCCAGGATGCACAGGGGTCCTATGGCTACACCTTC. Its protein product is CASSQDAQGSYGYTF.

This chain joins TRBV27 and TRBJ1-5; TRBD1 might be the D (6 bases). CDR3 length equals 15 residues. Germline V gene sequence: CDR1 MNHEY, CDR2 SMNVEV (reference sequence). Between the trimmed V and J ends, which lost 4 bases and 3 bases, there was a span of 13 bases. For the CDR3, the DNA is TGTGCCAGCAGTTGGAAGACAGGCTACAATCAGCCCCAGCATTTT. As protein: CASSWKTGYNQPQHF.

This clone was counted a few times. The J gene is TRBJ2-1, the V gene TRBV15, with D tentatively TRBD1 (6 bases). Trimming removed 7 bases at V and 7 bases at J, with 14 bases between. CDR3 length equals 13 residues. Germline V gene lookup returns CDR1 LNHNV and CDR2 YYDKDF (reference sequence). The CDR3: CATIQGTGNEQFF. CDR3 DNA sequence: TGTGCCACCATACAGGGAACGGGGAATGAGCAGTTCTTC.

This clone appeared a single time. This chain joins TRBV29-1 and TRBJ1-1; D gene ambiguous. The V gene lost 3 bases and the J gene lost 2 bases, with 10 bases spanning the gap. The CDR3 is 13 residues long. Per the germline V gene, CDR1 is SQVTM and CDR2 is ANQGSEA. Here the CDR3 DNA reads TGCAGCGTTGAGTATCCGGGAAACACTGAAGCTTTCTTT. Translation: CSVEYPGNTEAFF.

V gene TRBV6-5 combines with J gene TRBJ1-1, with D hard to call. V gave up 5 bases and J gave up 5 bases, with 15 bases separating them. The CDR3 covers 14 residues. Germline CDR1 and CDR2: MNHEY and SVGAGI. Here the CDR3 reads CASSLDPGGTEAFF. The CDR3, as DNA: TGTGCCAGCAGTCTGGACCCGGGAGGGACTGAAGCTTTCTTT.

This clone was counted a few times. Mismatch with germline at one junction end may stem from a read error. The chain recombines TRBV7-9 with TRBJ1-4, with a weak D call TRBD1 (6 bases). This CDR3 has 15 amino acids. CDR1 and CDR2 (germline): SEHNR, FQNEAQ (reference sequence). CDR3 loop: CASSLAPGTLEKLFF. Written as DNA, the CDR3 is TGTGCCAGCAGCCTAGCGCCCGGGACACTTGAAAAACTGTTTTTT.

Written as DNA, the CDR3 is TGTGCCAGCTCACGTACTAGCGGGAGTAGACCAGATACGCAGTATTTT. Its protein is CASSRTSGSRPDTQYF. V gene TRBV18 combines with J gene TRBJ2-3; 11 nucleotides line up with TRBD2. V was pared by 4 bases and J by 4 bases, with 7 bases of the junction left unmatched. There are 16 residues in the CDR3. Germline lookup yields CDR1 KGHSH and CDR2 LQKENI.

The chain uses TRBV2 and TRBJ1-1; D may be TRBD1 (6 bases). The germline V gene has CDR1 SNHLY and CDR2 FYNNEI. Trimming removed 6 bases at V and 8 bases at J, with 13 bases between. The CDR3 covers 12 residues. CDR3 bases: TGTGCCAGCAGGCTTGACAGGACCGAAGCTTTCTTT. Translation gives CASRLDRTEAFF.

The V call is TRBV3-1 (or the pseudogene TRBV3-2), the J call TRBJ1-2; D not certain. The V gene lost 0 bases and the J gene lost 7 bases, with 9 bases spanning the gap. Per the germline V gene, CDR1 is LGHDT and CDR2 is YNNKEL (reference sequence). This CDR3 comprises 13 residues. In DNA form, the CDR3 reads TGTGCCAGCAGCCAAGATTGGTCCGGTGGCTACACCTTC. This sequence encodes CASSQDWSGGYTF.

This sequence joins TRBV28 and TRBJ2-4; D is undetermined. V was cut by 3 bases and J by 6 bases, with 12 bases left in between. The length of the CDR3 is 14 residues. CDR1 is MDHEN, CDR2 SYDVKM, per germline. The CDR3 reads CASSLAHLLNIQYF. The CDR3 DNA reads TGTGCCAGCAGTTTGGCCCACCTGCTAAACATTCAGTACTTC. The full variable domain, in which reference TRBV28 and TRBJ2-4 provide the parts outside the CDR3, is DVKVTQSSRYLVKRTGEKVFLECVQDMDHENMFWYRQDPGLGLRLIYFSYDVKMKEKGDIPEGYSVSREKKERFSLILESASTNQTSMYLCASSLAHLLNIQYFGAGTRLSVL.

The chain joins TRBV27 to TRBJ2-3; D possibly corresponds to TRBD2 (5 bases). CDR3 length: 14 residues. CDR1 and CDR2 (germline): MNHEY, SMNVEV (reference sequence). Between the trimmed V and J ends, which lost 6 bases and 1 base, there was a span of 11 bases. In DNA form, the CDR3 reads TGTGCCAGCAGACTCGGGATAGGCACAGATACGCAGTATTTT. It encodes CASRLGIGTDTQYF.

This chain joins TRBV30 and TRBJ1-1; D unclear. The germline V gene encodes CDR1 GTSNPN and CDR2 SVGIG (reference sequence). The CDR3 totals 13 residues. Trimming cost V 4 bases and J 3 bases, with 12 bases left between them. The CDR3 region has the DNA TGTGCCTGGACCATTACTTTGGACACTGAAGCTTTCTTT. Translated: CAWTITLDTEAFF. Variable domain in full (rest from reference TRBV30 and TRBJ1-1): SQTIHQWPATLVQPVGSPLSLECTVEGTSNPNLYWYRQAAGRGLQLLFYSVGIGQISSEVPQNLSASRPQDRQFILSSKKLLLSDSGFYLCAWTITLDTEAFFGQGTRLTVV.

As DNA, the CDR3 is TGTGCCAGCAGTGACGGTAGGGGTCAAAATTCACCCCTCCACTTT. This encodes CASSDGRGQNSPLHF. The rearrangement joins TRBV2 to TRBJ1-6; D perhaps matches TRBD1 (5 bases). Germline V gene data show CDR1 as SNHLY and CDR2 as FYNNEI. The CDR3 consists of 15 residues. V was pared by 3 bases and J by 7 bases, with 13 bases between.

The CDR3 reads CATSDRSGRTDEQFF. The DNA of the CDR3 is TGTGCCACCAGTGACCGTAGCGGGAGAACGGATGAGCAGTTCTTC. The V call is TRBV24-1, the J call TRBJ2-1; 9 bases are a match to TRBD2. With 4 bases clipped from V and 8 bases from J, the junction kept 8 bases outside the gene matches. The germline gives CDR1 KGHDR, CDR2 SFDVKD. The CDR3 consists of 15 residues.

The V and J genes are TRBV3-1 (or the pseudogene TRBV3-2) and TRBJ1-2, with 9 positions matching TRBD1. Germline V gives CDR1 LGHDT, CDR2 YNNKEL (reference sequence). The length of the CDR3 is 13 residues. V trimming: 4 bases; J trimming: 7 bases; junction bases outside the gene matches: 4. The CDR3 bases are TGTGCCAGCAGCCTACAGGGGGCGGTTGGCTACACCTTC. Its translation: CASSLQGAVGYTF.

The J gene is TRBJ2-1, the V gene TRBV15, with 12 bases matching TRBD2. The J segment lost 9 bases and the V segment lost 1 base, leaving 10 bases of the junction unmatched. The CDR3 totals 17 residues. Per germline, CDR1 LNHNV and CDR2 YYDKDF (reference sequence). Here the CDR3 reads CATSRGGRTSGVGEQFF. In DNA, the CDR3 is TGTGCCACCAGCAGAGGGGGTAGGACTAGCGGGGTCGGTGAGCAGTTCTTC.

The table lists this clone with a count of one. The germline gene is not matched at one end of the junction; a read error may be the cause. The V and J genes are TRBV29-1 and TRBJ2-5; 10 bases are a match to TRBD1. The V gene's germline CDR1 is SQVTM and CDR2 ANQGSEA. The CDR3 contains 12 residues. As DNA, the CDR3 is TGCAGCATTGACAGGGGGCGGGAGACCCAGTACTTC. Amino acids: CSIDRGRETQYF.

The V and J genes are TRBV19 and TRBJ2-4; 7 nucleotides agree with TRBD1. The length of the CDR3 is 16 residues. V lost 6 bases, J lost 0 bases, and 8 bases stayed unmatched. Germline V gene sequence: CDR1 LNHDA, CDR2 SQIVND (reference sequence). Written as DNA, the CDR3 is TGTGCCAGTAGCACAGGGACAGATCTAGCCAAAAACATTCAGTACTTC. This encodes CASSTGTDLAKNIQYF.

The V and J genes are TRBV3-1 (or the pseudogene TRBV3-2) and TRBJ1-4; D uncertain. The CDR3 is made up of 14 amino acids. V was pared by 4 bases and J by 3 bases, with 9 bases between. Germline-derived CDR1 and CDR2 are LGHDT and YNNKEL (reference sequence). The CDR3, as DNA: TGTGCCAGCAGCCCCCGACAAGCTAATGAAAAACTGTTTTTT. Amino acid sequence: CASSPRQANEKLFF.

This chain connects TRBV19 to TRBJ2-7, with 10 bases that match TRBD1. Germline lookup yields CDR1 LNHDA and CDR2 SQIVND (reference sequence). J was trimmed by 2 bases and V by 5 bases; bases with no gene match: 6. The CDR3 runs to 15 residues. This CDR3 is CASSSPGTGAYEQYF. CDR3 bases: TGTGCCAGTAGTTCTCCCGGGACAGGGGCCTACGAGCAGTACTTC.

This sequence joins TRBV7-3 and TRBJ2-7; 7 bases align to TRBD2. Per the germline V gene, CDR1 is SGHTA and CDR2 is FQGTGA. The J segment lost 4 bases and the V segment lost 2 bases, leaving 8 bases of the junction unmatched. There are 15 residues in the CDR3. CDR3 sequence (DNA): TGTGCCAGCAGCTTATACCCGGGACTATCGTACGAGCAGTACTTC. Its translation: CASSLYPGLSYEQYF. The full variable domain, with the rest looked up from reference TRBV7-3 and TRBJ2-7, is GAGVSQTPSNKVTEKGKYVELRCDPISGHTALYWYRQSLGQGPEFLIYFQGTGAADDSGLPNDRFFAVRPEGSVSTLKIQRTERGDSAVYLCASSLYPGLSYEQYFGPGTRLTVT.